This T cell receptor beta chain was sequenced during a study of cytomegalovirus exposure and HLA in healthy donors. Study conclusions and caveats: A later analysis showed HLA-associated TCR beta chains outstripping equally common others in clonal expansion.

The study ran its PCR with 60 Vbeta and 13 Jbeta primers. Per the original methods: Later analysis identified tens of millions of unique TCR beta chains, about 10 million shared. Assay used: immunoSEQ multiplex PCR; TCRdb lists only in-frame clones, some missing. V, J and clone size reflect that table, while D and trimming were determined from the DNA. The sample has over 150,000 clones; 80% to 85% are singletons. Germline V gene data show CDR1 as MNHNY and CDR2 as SVGAGI (reference sequence). The V end lost 2 bases, the J end lost 3 bases, and 8 bases lay between the germline ends. The CDR3 is 13 amino acids. A note on this clone: Its antigen is as yet unknown.

The TCR comes from a boy aged 2 to 9 in good health and CMV-seronegative. What was sequenced was PBMCs. The chain recombines TRBV6-6 with TRBJ2-7; D gene unclear. The CDR3 loop reads CASSYTGDYEQYV. In nucleotides, the CDR3 is TGTGCCAGCAGTTACACCGGCGACTACGAGCAGTACGTC.